The clone carrying this TCR beta chain was detected a few times. The data are from a study of blood T cell repertoires in COVID-19. For the study at large: The United States, Italy and Spain provided the acute and convalescent COVID-19 samples. T cells, B-cell-depleted T cells, or PBMCs provided the cDNA or gDNA that served as material.

In the original workflow: Estimates of nucleated cell counts were drawn from the amplification of reference gene primers. Generated by immunoSEQ multiplex PCR, the TCRdb table keeps only in-frame clones and is missing some. V, J and clone size were drawn from that table, and D and trimming were deduced from the DNA. The profile shows about 150,000 clones, 70% to 85% of them singletons. The sequenced sample consisted of peripheral blood. The sequence was obtained from a woman in her sixties with acute or convalescent COVID-19.

CDR3 bases: TGCGCCAGCACCGCCCGCGCAACGACAGGGAAAAATGAAGCTTTCTTT. Translated: CASTARATTGKNEAFF. The V call is TRBV4-1, the J call TRBJ1-1; 7 nucleotides align to TRBD1. The J segment lost 7 bases and the V segment lost 7 bases, leaving 18 bases of the junction unmatched. The germline V gene encodes CDR1 MGHRA and CDR2 YSYEKL. This CDR3 has 16 residues.